This T cell receptor (beta chain) was obtained from a study of T cell repertoires in cytomegalovirus infection. Study details: Based on public TCR beta signatures, there were indications of CMV infection and of a matching HLA type.

Of note for this clonotype: Its matching antigen is unknown.

J gave up 0 bases and V 0 bases, and 5 bases lay outside the gene matches. The CDR3 is 17 amino acids. CDR1 is SGHDN, CDR2 FVKESK, per germline. MiXCR was run by TCRdb on the reads, yielding one entry per CDR3 protein. The table includes hundreds of thousands of distinct CDR3 sequences, about 33% detected once. This receptor was obtained from a human donor in good health (CMV status not recorded). Some clones in this sample may be carry-over from other donors' samples. Sequencing was performed on cultured CD8+ T cells from PBMCs, taken from culture after CMV antigen stimulation. The genes are TRBV14 and TRBJ1-1; 9 bases are shared with TRBD1. CDR3 protein: CASSQDHGQGMNTEAFF. In DNA form, the CDR3 reads TGTGCCAGCAGCCAAGACCATGGACAGGGGATGAACACTGAAGCTTTCTTT.